A selection of T cell receptor beta chains follows, all from one sample in a study of blood T cell repertoires in COVID-19. Data came from immunoSEQ multiplex PCR; TCRdb stores just in-frame clones and leaves some out. The table has 350,000 to 400,000 clones, around 89% seen once. The sample comprised PBMCs or T cells enriched from blood (not recorded which). These receptors all stem from a young woman who had recovered from COVID-19. CDR3s include the opening cysteine and the closing phenylalanine or tryptophan.

cdr3_length v_call cdr3_aa
15 TRBV6-2/TRBV6-3 CASSNILGAADTQYF
12 TRBV21-1 CARASSTDTQYF
14 TRBV5-5 CASSADRGGYEQYF
12 TRBV10-3 CAITSQEPEQYF
15 TRBV9 CASSVAGGYVETQYF
16 TRBV7-9 CASSGYRGGGSYEQYF
14 TRBV5-8 CASSLKGPRDEQYF
14 TRBV5-4 CASSRDRDSHPQHF
17 TRBV4-1 CASSNQVSGIGNSPLHF
13 TRBV2 CASLYRESEKLFF
15 TRBV2 CASGGPGRTLNEQFF
15 TRBV6-5 CASSYSHGQPYEQYF
13 TRBV6-2/TRBV6-3 CASSPGTDYGYTF
15 TRBV3-1/TRBV3-2 CASSLTTGGTDTQYF
13 TRBV2 CASLGQGAEKLFF
14 TRBV11-2 CASSLGQGNTEAFF